Sequencing of this T cell receptor beta chain was carried out in a study of blood T cell repertoires in COVID-19. Study-wide background: The origin of the acute and convalescent COVID-19 samples was the United States, Italy and Spain. PBMCs, B-cell-depleted T cells, or T cells were the source of the cDNA or gDNA that made up the material.

In germline, CDR1 is LNHDA, CDR2 SQIVND (reference sequence). Trimming shortened V by 5 bases and J by 3 bases, and 19 bases separated the two germline ends. The CDR3 covers 16 residues. Original processing methods: Scientists estimated how many nucleated cells there were by amplifying reference gene primers. Assay used: immunoSEQ multiplex PCR; TCRdb lists only in-frame clones, some missing. That table gives V, J and clone size, and the DNA gave D and trimming. The sample has 90,000 to 110,000 clones; roughly 85% are singletons. The genes are TRBV19 and TRBJ2-5; D is perhaps TRBD2 (7 bases). The receptor comes from a woman older than 75 with acute or convalescent COVID-19. The sample was peripheral blood. The CDR3 spells CASSHSTGGFKETQYF. The CDR3 DNA sequence: TGTGCCAGTAGTCACAGTACGGGGGGCTTTAAAGAGACCCAGTACTTC.